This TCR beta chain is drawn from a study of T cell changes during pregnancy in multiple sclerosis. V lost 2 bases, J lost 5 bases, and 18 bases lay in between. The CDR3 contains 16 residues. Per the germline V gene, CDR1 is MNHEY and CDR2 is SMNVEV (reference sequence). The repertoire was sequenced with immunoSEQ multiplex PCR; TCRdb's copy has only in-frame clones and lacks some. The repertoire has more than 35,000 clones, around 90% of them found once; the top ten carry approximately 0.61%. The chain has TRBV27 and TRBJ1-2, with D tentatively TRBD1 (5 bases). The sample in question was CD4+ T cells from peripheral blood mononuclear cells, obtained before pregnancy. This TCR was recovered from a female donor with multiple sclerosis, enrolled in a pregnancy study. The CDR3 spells CASSLQAREGNYGYTF. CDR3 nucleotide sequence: TGTGCCAGCAGTTTACAGGCAAGGGAGGGGAATTATGGCTACACCTTC.